The clone carrying this T cell receptor (beta chain) is a singleton in its sample. The data were taken from a study of blood T cell repertoires in COVID-19. About the study: From T cells, B-cell-depleted T cells, or PBMCs came the material, which was cDNA or gDNA.

In the original analysis: By means of reference gene primer amplification, nucleated cell counts were estimated. Only in-frame clones appear in the TCRdb table, and some are missing; sequencing was by immunoSEQ multiplex PCR. V and J calls and clone size come straight from that table; D and trimming were deduced from the DNA. Of some 200,000 clones in the sample, less than 85% were seen once. V gave up 3 bases and J gave up 5 bases, with 11 bases separating them. This CDR3 is 13 amino acids long. Germline lookup yields CDR1 LGHDT and CDR2 YNNKEL (reference sequence). One Seattle source followed patients from active infection through their disease course.

The source material was peripheral blood. The clonotype comes from a woman aged 80 or older with COVID-19, enrolled during active disease. This chain uses TRBV3-1 (or the pseudogene TRBV3-2) with TRBJ2-7, with no clear D. CDR3 in DNA: TGTGCCAGCAGCCAGCTGGAGATAAACGAGCAGTACTTC. This translates into CASSQLEINEQYF.